This TCR beta chain is drawn from a study of PD-1 and CTLA-4 blockade in melanoma (dated by TCRdb to 2020 to 2023). Regarding the study in general: The study compared how PD-1 blockade and CTLA-4 blockade affected the melanoma-reactive CD8 T cell response in patients with melanoma.

Spanning cysteine to phenylalanine, the CDR3 consists of 12 amino acids. Only the CDR3 region is kept as DNA, spanning 36 bases read in frame from base 1. Library preparation employed the immunoSEQ multiplex PCR assay. TCRdb limited this immuneACCESS table to in-frame rearrangements with V and J called. A share of clones is missing; checked studies link under half to unresolved V genes, and the rest is unexplained. The sample table shows 32,000 or so clones, and 85% to 90% are seen once. The top ten clonotypes cover around 8.5% of the sample. Worth noting for this clone: Its antigen is not yet known. Base qualities are not recorded, but no much larger clone differs from it by a single base.

The V gene is TRBV21-1 and the J gene is TRBJ2-7; the table's D call, TRBD2, has no DNA check behind it. TRBV21-1 is designated a pseudogene. Sequenced material: CD8+ T cells from peripheral blood, taken before anti-PD-1 treatment. This receptor was obtained from a human donor with melanoma. The DNA sequence follows: TGTGCCAGCAGCGGGCATACGGGGGAGCAGTACTTC. The encoded protein is CASSGHTGEQYF.